Listed below are T cell receptor beta chains from one sample, sequenced in a study of T cell changes during pregnancy in multiple sclerosis. Here immunoSEQ multiplex PCR was the method, and the copy in TCRdb shows in-frame clones only, minus some. This sample has 50,000 to 60,000 clones, with 80% to 95% found just once. The sequencing used CD4+ T cells from peripheral blood mononuclear cells, collected in the second trimester of pregnancy. Source of these receptors: a female donor with multiple sclerosis, enrolled in a pregnancy study. Both conserved end residues are trimmed from each CDR3. Clone size is shown for a subset of rows, as once, few, many or a class of expanded clone.

j_gene: TRBJ2-5
v_gene: TRBV6-5
abundance: .
CDR3aa: ASSSGLAGQETQY

j_gene: TRBJ2-7
v_gene: TRBV10-2
abundance: once
CDR3aa: ASDFTGGGNEQY

j_gene: TRBJ1-1
v_gene: TRBV6-5
abundance: few
CDR3aa: ASRTPQATNTEAF

j_gene: TRBJ2-7
v_gene: TRBV2
abundance: .
CDR3aa: ASSQGPSLGGRGYEQY

j_gene: TRBJ1-5
v_gene: TRBV15
abundance: once
CDR3aa: ATSDPRSNQPQH

j_gene: TRBJ1-1
v_gene: TRBV6-1
abundance: .
CDR3aa: ASTRDRGWGTEAF

j_gene: TRBJ2-1
v_gene: TRBV4-2
abundance: .
CDR3aa: ASSQGRTRFHEQF

j_gene: TRBJ2-7
v_gene: TRBV2
abundance: .
CDR3aa: ASKGLPYEQY

j_gene: TRBJ1-3
v_gene: TRBV5-6
abundance: .
CDR3aa: ASSLSGGPGNTIY

j_gene: TRBJ2-2
v_gene: TRBV6-1
abundance: .
CDR3aa: ASSGLLAGANTGELF

j_gene: TRBJ2-7
v_gene: TRBV5-4
abundance: .
CDR3aa: ASSLLGRNPPNTGPYEQY

j_gene: TRBJ1-1
v_gene: TRBV5-6
abundance: .
CDR3aa: ASSLEGLGANTEAF

j_gene: TRBJ2-1
v_gene: TRBV5-5
abundance: .
CDR3aa: ASSLRGSKMYNEQF

j_gene: TRBJ2-3
v_gene: TRBV5-1
abundance: .
CDR3aa: ATRWAQRGGPDTQY

j_gene: TRBJ1-5
v_gene: TRBV27
abundance: .
CDR3aa: ASSLTWTSRHNGSNLPQH

j_gene: TRBJ1-5
v_gene: TRBV27
abundance: .
CDR3aa: ASSSTGRGQPQH

j_gene: TRBJ2-7
v_gene: TRBV7-2
abundance: .
CDR3aa: ASSPLAGKYEQY

j_gene: TRBJ2-7
v_gene: TRBV19
abundance: .
CDR3aa: ASSIRMVQGVRNEQY

j_gene: TRBJ2-3
v_gene: TRBV5-1
abundance: once
CDR3aa: ASSDPGLAGGPGDTQY

j_gene: TRBJ2-1
v_gene: TRBV6-5
abundance: .
CDR3aa: ASSPTGVYNEQF

j_gene: TRBJ1-3
v_gene: TRBV5-1
abundance: .
CDR3aa: ASSLGGPSSGNTIY

j_gene: TRBJ2-5
v_gene: TRBV7-2
abundance: .
CDR3aa: ASSFRGRGETQY

j_gene: TRBJ1-1
v_gene: TRBV5-1
abundance: .
CDR3aa: ASSSSPTAFSAF

j_gene: TRBJ2-7
v_gene: TRBV29-1
abundance: .
CDR3aa: SVDISYEQY

j_gene: TRBJ1-6
v_gene: TRBV21-1
abundance: .
CDR3aa: ASTRGVCNSPLH